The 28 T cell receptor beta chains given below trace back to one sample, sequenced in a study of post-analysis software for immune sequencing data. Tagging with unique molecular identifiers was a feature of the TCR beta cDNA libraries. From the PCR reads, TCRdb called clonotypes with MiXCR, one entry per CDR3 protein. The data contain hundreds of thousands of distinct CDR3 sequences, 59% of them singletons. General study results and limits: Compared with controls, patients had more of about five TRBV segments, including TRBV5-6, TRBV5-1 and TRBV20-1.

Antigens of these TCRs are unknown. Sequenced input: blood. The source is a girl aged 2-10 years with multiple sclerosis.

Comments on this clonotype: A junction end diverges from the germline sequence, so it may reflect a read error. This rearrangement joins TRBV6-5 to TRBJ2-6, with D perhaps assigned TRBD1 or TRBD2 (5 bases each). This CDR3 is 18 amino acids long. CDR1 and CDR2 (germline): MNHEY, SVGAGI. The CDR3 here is CASSYFPGRASGANVRTF. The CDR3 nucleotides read TGTGCCAGCAGTTACTTCCCGGGGCGGGCAAGTGGGGCCAACGTCCGGACTTTC.

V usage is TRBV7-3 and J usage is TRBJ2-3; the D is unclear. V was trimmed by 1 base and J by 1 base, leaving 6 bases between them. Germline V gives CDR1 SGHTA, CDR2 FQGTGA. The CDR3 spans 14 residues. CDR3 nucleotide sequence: TGTGCCAGCAGCTTAAATCCAGGCACAGATACGCAGTATTTT. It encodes CASSLNPGTDTQYF.

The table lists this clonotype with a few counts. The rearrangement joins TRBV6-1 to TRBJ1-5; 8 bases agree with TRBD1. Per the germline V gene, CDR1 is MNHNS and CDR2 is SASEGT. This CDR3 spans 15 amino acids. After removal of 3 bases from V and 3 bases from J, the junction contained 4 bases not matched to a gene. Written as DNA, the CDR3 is TGTGCCAGCAGTGATGGACAGGGACTCAATCAGCCCCAGCATTTT. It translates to CASSDGQGLNQPQHF.

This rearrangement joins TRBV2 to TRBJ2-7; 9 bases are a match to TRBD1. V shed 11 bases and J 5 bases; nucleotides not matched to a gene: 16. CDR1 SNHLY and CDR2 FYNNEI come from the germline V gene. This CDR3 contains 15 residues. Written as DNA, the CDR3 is TGTGCCGGGGCCGCCTCGGGACAGGGAGGCCACGAGCAGTACTTC. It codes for CAGAASGQGGHEQYF.

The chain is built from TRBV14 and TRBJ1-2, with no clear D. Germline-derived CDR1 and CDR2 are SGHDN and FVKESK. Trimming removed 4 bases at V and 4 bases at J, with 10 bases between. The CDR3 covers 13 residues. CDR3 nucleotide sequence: TGTGCCAGCAGCCGTAAGCCAACCTATGGCTACACCTTC. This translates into CASSRKPTYGYTF.

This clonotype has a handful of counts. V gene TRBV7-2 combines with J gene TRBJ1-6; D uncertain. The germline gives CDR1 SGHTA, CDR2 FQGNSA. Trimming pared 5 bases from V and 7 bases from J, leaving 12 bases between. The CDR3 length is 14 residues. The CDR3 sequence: CASSLRGINSPLHF. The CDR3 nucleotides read TGTGCCAGCAGCCTACGAGGAATCAATTCACCCCTCCACTTT.

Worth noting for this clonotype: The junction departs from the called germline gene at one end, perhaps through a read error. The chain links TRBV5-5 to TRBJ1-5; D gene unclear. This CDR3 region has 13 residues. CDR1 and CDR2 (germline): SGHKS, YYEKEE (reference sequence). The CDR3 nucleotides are TGTGCCTGCAGCTTAAGTCACAATCAGCCCCAGCATTTT. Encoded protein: CACSLSHNQPQHF.

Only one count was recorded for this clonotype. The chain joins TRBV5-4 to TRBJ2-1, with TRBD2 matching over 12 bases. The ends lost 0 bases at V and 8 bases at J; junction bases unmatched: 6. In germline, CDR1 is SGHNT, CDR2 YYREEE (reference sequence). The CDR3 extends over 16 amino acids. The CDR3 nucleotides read TGTGCCAGCAGCTTGGGTACTAGCGGGGGGAGAGATGAGCAGTTCTTC. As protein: CASSLGTSGGRDEQFF.

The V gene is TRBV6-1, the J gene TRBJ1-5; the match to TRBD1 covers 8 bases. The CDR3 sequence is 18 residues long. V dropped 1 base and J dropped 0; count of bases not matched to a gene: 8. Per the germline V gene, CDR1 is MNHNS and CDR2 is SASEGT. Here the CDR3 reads CASSEGAGGLDSNQPQHF. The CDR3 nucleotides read TGTGCCAGCAGTGAAGGGGCAGGGGGCCTAGATAGCAATCAGCCCCAGCATTTT.

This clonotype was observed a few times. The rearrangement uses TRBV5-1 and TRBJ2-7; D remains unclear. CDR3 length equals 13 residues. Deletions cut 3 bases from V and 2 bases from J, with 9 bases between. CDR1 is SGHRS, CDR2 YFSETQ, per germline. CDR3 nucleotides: TGCGCCAGCAGCTGGGGTCCGACCTACGAGCAGTACTTC. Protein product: CASSWGPTYEQYF.

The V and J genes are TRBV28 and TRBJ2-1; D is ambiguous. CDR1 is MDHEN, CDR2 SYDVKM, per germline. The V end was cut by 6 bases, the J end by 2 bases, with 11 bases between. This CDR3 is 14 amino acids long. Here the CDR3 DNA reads TGTGCCAGCAGGGTTGGGGAAACCTACAATGAGCAGTTCTTC. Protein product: CASRVGETYNEQFF.

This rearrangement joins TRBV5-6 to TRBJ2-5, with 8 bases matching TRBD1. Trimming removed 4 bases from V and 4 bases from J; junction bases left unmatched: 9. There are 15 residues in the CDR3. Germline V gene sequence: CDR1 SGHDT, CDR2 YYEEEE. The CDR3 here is CASSPRGLGGETQYF. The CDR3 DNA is TGTGCCAGCAGCCCCAGGGGGCTGGGGGGAGAGACCCAGTACTTC.

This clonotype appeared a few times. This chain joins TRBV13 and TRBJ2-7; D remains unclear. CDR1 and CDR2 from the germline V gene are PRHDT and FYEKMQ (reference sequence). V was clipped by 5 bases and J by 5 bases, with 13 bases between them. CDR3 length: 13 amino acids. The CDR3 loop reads CASSHFLSDEQYF. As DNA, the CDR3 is TGTGCCAGCAGCCACTTCCTTAGTGACGAGCAGTACTTC.

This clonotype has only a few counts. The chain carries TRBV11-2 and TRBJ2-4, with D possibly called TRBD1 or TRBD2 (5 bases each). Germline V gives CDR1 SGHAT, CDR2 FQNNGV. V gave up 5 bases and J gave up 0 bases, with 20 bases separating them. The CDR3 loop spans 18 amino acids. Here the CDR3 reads CASSLGLRGDTAKNIQYF. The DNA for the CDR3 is TGTGCCAGCAGCCTAGGGTTGAGAGGGGATACAGCCAAAAACATTCAGTACTTC.

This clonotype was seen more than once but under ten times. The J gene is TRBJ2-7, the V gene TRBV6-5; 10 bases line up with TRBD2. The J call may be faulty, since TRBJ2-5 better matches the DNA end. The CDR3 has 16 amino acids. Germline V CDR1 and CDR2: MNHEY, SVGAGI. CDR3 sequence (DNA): TGTGCCAGCAGTTACCGCCGGACTAGCGGAGGGGAGACCCAGTACTTC. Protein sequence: CASSYRRTSGGETQYF.

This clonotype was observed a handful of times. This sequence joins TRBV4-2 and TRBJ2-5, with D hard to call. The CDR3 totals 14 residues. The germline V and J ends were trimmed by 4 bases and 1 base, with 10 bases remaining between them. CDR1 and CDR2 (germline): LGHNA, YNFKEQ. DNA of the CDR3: TGTGCCAGCAGCCTTTTTAGGAGCCAAGAGACCCAGTACTTC. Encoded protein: CASSLFRSQETQYF.

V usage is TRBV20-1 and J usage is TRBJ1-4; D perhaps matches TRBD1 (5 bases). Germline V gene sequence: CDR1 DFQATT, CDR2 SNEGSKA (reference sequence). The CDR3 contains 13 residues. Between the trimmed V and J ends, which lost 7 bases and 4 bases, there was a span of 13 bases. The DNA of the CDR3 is TGCAGTGGCCGGGACCGACGTAATGAAAAACTGTTTTTT. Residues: CSGRDRRNEKLFF.

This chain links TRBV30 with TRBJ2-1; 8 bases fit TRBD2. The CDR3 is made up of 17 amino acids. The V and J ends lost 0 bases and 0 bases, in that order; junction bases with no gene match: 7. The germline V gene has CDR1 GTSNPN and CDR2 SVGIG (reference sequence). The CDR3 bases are TGTGCCTGGAGTGTACGAAGCGGGAGCCTCTCCTACAATGAGCAGTTCTTC. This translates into CAWSVRSGSLSYNEQFF.

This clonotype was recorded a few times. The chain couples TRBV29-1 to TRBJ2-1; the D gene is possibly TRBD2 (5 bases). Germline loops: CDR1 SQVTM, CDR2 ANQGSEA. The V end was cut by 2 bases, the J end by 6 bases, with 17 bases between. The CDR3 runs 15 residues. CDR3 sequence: CSVERRNQGLNEQFF. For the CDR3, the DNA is TGCAGCGTTGAACGACGGAATCAAGGACTCAATGAGCAGTTCTTC.

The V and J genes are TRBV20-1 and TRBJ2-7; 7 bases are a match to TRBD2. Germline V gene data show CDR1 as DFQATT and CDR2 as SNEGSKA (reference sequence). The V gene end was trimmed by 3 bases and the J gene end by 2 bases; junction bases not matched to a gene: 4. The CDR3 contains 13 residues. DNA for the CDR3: TGCAGTGCTAGCCGGGAGGCCCCCTACGAGCAGTACTTC. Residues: CSASREAPYEQYF.

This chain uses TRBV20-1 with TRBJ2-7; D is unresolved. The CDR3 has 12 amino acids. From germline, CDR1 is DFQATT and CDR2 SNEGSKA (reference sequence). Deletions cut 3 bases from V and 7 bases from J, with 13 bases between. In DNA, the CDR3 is TGCAGTGCTAGGAAGTTTGAAAATGAGCAGTACTTC. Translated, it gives CSARKFENEQYF.

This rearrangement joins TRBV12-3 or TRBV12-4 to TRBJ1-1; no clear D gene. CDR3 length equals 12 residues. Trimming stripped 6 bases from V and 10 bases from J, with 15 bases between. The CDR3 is CASSFLEMAAFF. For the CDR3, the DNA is TGTGCCAGCAGCTTCCTCGAAATGGCAGCTTTCTTT.

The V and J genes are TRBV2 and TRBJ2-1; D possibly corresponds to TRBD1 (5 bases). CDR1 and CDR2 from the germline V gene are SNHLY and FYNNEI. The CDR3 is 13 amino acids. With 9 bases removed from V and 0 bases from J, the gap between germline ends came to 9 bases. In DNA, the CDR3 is TGTGCCAGGGGGCGGAGCTCCTACAATGAGCAGTTCTTC. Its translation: CARGRSSYNEQFF.

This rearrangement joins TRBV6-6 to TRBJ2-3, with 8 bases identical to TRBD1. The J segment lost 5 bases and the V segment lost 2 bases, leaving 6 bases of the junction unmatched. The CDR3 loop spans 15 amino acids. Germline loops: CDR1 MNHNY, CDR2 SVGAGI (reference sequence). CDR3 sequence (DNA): TGTGCCAGCAGTTACCCGCAGGGGGCGAAAGATACGCAGTATTTT. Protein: CASSYPQGAKDTQYF.

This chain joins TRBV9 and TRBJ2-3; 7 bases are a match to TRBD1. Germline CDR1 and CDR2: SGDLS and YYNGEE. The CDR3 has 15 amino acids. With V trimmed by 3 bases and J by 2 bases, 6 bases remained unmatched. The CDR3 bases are TGTGCCAGCAGCGCCACAGGGGCTCCCACAGATACGCAGTATTTT. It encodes CASSATGAPTDTQYF.

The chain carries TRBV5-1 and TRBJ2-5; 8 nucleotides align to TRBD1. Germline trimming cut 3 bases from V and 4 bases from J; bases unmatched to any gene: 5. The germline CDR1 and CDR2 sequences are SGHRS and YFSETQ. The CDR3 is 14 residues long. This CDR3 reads CASSYRGSRETQYF. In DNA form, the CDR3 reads TGCGCCAGCAGCTACAGGGGGAGTCGAGAGACCCAGTACTTC.

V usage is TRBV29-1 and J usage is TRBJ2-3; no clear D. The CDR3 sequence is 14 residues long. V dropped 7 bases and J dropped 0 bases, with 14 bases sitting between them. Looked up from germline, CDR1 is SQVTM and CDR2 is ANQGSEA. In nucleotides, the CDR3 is TGCAGCGCCGTCGCGATGGGTAGCACAGATACGCAGTATTTT. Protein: CSAVAMGSTDTQYF.

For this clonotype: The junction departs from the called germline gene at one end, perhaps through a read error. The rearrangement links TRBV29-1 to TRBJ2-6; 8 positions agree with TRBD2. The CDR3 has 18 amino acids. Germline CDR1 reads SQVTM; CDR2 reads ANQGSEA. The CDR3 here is CSVEDPGGGHSGANVRTF. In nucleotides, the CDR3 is TGCAGCGTTGAAGATCCGGGCGGGGGGCACTCTGGGGCCAACGTCCGGACTTTC.